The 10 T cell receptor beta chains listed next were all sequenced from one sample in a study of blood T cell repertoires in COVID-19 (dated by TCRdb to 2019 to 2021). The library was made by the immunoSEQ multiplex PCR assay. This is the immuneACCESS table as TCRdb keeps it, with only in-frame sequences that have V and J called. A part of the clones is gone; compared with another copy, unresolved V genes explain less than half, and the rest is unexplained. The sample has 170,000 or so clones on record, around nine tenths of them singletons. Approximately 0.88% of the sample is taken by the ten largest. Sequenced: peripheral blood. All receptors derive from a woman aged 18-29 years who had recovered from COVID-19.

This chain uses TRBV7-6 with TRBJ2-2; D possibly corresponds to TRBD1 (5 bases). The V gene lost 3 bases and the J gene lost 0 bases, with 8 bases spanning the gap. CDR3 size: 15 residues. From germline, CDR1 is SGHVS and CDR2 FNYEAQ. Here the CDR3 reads CASSLTVTNTGELFF. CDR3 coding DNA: TGTGCCAGCAGCTTGACAGTTACGAACACCGGGGAGCTGTTTTTT.

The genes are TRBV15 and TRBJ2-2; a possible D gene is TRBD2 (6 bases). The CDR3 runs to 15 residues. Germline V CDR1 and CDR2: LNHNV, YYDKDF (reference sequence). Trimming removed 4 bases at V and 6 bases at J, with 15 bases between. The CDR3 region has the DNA TGTGCCACCAGCAAGGTCCTGACGGGGGCCGGGGAGCTGTTTTTT. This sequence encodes CATSKVLTGAGELFF.

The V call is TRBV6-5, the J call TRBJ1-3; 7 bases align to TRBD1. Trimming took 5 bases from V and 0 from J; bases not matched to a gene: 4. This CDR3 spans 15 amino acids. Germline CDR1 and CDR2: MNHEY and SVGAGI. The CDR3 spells CASSTGEYSGNTIYF. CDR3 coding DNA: TGTGCCAGCAGTACAGGGGAATACTCTGGAAACACCATATATTTT.

The CDR3 loop is CASSQDTPYEQYF. In DNA form, the CDR3 reads TGCGCCAGCAGCCAAGATACTCCATACGAGCAGTACTTC. The chain couples TRBV4-1 to TRBJ2-7; D is unclear. Germline V gene sequence: CDR1 MGHRA, CDR2 YSYEKL. V shed 0 bases and J shed 4 bases, with 7 bases lying between them. The CDR3 consists of 13 residues.

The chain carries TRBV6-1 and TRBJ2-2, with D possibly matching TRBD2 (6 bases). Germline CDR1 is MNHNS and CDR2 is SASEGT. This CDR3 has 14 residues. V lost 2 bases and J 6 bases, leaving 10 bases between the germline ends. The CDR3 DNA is TGTGCCAGCAGTGAACTCCCGGGGGCCGGGGAGCTGTTTTTT. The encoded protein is CASSELPGAGELFF.

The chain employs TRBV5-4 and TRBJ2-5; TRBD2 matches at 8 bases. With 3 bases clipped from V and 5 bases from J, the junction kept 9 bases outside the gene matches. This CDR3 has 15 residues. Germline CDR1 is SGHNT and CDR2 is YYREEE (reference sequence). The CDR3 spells CASSSGGPGWETQYF. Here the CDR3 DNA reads TGTGCCAGCAGCTCGGGAGGGCCCGGGTGGGAGACCCAGTACTTC.

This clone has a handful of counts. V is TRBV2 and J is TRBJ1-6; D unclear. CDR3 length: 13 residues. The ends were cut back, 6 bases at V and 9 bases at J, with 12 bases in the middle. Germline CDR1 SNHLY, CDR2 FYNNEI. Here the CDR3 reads CASRREFGSPLHF. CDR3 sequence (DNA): TGTGCCAGCAGGAGGGAATTCGGTTCACCCCTCCACTTT.

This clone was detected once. CDR3: CASSLLHNEQFF. The DNA for the CDR3 is TGTGCCAGCAGTCTGCTACACAATGAGCAGTTCTTC. This chain uses TRBV27 with TRBJ2-1; D gene unclear. Trimming cost V 5 bases and J 5 bases, with 7 bases left between them. The germline V gene has CDR1 MNHEY and CDR2 SMNVEV (reference sequence). The CDR3 consists of 12 residues.

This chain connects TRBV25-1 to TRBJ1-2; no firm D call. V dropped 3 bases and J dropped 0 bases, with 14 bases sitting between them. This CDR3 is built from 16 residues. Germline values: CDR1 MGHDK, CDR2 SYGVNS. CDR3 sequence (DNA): TGTGCCAGCAGTGAGACCCCCGGGCGGGCTAACTATGGCTACACCTTC. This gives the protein CASSETPGRANYGYTF.

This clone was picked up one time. This CDR3 reads CASSRTSGGHNEQFF. DNA of the CDR3: TGTGCCAGCAGCCGGACTAGCGGGGGCCACAATGAGCAGTTCTTC. J is TRBJ2-1 and V is TRBV11-3; 13 bases fit TRBD2. V trimming: 5 bases; J trimming: 5 bases; junction bases outside the gene matches: 3. This CDR3 has 15 amino acids. The V gene's germline CDR1 is SGHNT and CDR2 YENEEA.